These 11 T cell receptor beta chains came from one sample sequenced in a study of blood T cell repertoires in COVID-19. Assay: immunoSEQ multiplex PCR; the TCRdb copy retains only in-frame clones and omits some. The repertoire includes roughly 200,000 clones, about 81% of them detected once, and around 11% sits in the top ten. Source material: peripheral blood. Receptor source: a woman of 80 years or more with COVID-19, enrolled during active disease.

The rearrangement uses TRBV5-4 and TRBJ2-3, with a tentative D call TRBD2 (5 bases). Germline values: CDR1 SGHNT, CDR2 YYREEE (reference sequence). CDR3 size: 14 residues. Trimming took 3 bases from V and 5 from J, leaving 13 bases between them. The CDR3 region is CASSWKKEVDTQYF. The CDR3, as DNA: TGTGCCAGCAGCTGGAAAAAGGAGGTAGATACGCAGTATTTT.

In DNA form, the CDR3 reads TGCGCCAGCAGCTTGTTACAGAACACCGGGGAGCTGTTTTTT. The encoded protein is CASSLLQNTGELFF. This chain links TRBV5-1 with TRBJ2-2; D is ambiguous. This CDR3 comprises 14 residues. Trimming removed 1 base from V and 1 base from J, with 5 bases in between. The V gene's germline CDR1 is SGHRS and CDR2 YFSETQ.

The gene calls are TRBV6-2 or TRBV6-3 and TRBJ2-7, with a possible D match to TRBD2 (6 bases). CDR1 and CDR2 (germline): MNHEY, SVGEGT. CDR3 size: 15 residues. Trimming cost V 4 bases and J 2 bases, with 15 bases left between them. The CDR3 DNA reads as TGTGCCAGCAGTTTCTCGGTGGGGGGAGCCTACGAGCAGTACTTC. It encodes CASSFSVGGAYEQYF.

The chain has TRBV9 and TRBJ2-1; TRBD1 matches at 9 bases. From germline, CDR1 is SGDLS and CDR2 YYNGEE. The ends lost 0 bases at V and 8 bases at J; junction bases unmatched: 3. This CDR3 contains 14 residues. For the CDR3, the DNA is TGTGCCAGCAGCGTAGTTACAGGGGGCGATGAGCAGTTCTTC. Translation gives CASSVVTGGDEQFF.

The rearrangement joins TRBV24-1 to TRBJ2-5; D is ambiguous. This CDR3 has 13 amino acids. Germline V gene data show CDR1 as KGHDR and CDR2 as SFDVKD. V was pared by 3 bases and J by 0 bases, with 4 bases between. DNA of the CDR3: TGTGCCACCAGTGATCGGGACCAAGAGACCCAGTACTTC. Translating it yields CATSDRDQETQYF.

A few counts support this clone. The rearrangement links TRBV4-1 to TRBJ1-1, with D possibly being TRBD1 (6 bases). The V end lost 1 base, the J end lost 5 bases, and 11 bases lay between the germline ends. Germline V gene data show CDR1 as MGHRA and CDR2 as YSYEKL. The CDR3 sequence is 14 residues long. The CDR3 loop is CASSQGTAGTEAFF. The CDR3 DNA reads TGCGCCAGCAGCCAAGGGACAGCGGGGACTGAAGCTTTCTTT.

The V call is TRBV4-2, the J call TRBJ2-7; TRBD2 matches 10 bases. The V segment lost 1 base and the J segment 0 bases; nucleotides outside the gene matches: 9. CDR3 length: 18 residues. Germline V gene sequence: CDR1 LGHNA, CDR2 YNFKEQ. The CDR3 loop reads CASSQGASGGSPSYEQYF. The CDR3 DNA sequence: TGTGCCAGCAGCCAAGGGGCTAGCGGGGGTTCGCCCTCCTACGAGCAGTACTTC.

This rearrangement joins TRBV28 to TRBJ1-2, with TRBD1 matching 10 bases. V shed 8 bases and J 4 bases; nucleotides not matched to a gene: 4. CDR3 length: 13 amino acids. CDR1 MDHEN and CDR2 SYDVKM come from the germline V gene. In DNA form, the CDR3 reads TGTGCCAGCCTGACAGGGGGCGCCTATGGCTACACCTTC. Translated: CASLTGGAYGYTF.

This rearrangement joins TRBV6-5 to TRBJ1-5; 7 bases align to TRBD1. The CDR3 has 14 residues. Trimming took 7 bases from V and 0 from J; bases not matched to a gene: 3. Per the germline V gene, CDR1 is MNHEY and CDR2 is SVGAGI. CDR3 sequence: CASTGTVSNQPQHF. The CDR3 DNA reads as TGTGCCAGCACTGGGACAGTTAGCAATCAGCCCCAGCATTTT.

CDR3 nucleotide sequence: TGTGCCAGTAGCCGGGAGGGCCTTACAGATACGCAGTATTTT. Its protein product is CASSREGLTDTQYF. The rearrangement links TRBV19 to TRBJ2-3, with 8 bases lining up with TRBD2. The CDR3 consists of 14 residues. The germline V gene has CDR1 LNHDA and CDR2 SQIVND (reference sequence). Unmatched junction bases numbered 5, after V lost 6 bases and J lost 3 bases.

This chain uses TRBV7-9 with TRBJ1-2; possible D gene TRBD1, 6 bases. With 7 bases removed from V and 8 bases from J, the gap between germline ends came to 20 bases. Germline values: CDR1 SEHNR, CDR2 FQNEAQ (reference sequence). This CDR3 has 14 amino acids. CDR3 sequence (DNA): TGTGCCAGCATGGACTGGGTAACAGGGCACGGCTACACCTTC. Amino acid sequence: CASMDWVTGHGYTF. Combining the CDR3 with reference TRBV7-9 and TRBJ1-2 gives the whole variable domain DTGVSQNPRHKITKRGQNVTFRCDPISEHNRLYWYRQTLGQGPEFLTYFQNEAQLEKSRLLSDRFSAERPKGSFSTLEIQRTEQGDSAMYLCASMDWVTGHGYTFGSGTRLTVV.